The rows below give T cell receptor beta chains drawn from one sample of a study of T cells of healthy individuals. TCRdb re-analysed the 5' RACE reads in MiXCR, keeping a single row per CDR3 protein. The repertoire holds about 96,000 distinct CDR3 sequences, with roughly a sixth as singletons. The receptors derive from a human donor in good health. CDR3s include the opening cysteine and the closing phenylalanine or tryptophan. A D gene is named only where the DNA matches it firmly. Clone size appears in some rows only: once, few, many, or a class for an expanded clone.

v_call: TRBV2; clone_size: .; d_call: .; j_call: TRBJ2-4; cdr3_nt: TGTGCCAGCAGCGGGGACGCCGGACTAGCCAAAAACATTCAGTACTTC; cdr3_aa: CASSGDAGLAKNIQYF
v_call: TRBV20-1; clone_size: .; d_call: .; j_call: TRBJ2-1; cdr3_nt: TGCAGTGCTAGTGGGCCTGCAAGCTCCTACAATGAGCAGTTCTTC; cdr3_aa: CSASGPASSYNEQFF
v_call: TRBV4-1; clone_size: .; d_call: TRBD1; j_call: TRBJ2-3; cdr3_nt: TGCGCCAGCAGCCAAGGATTGACAGGGGGAAGAATTGATACGCAGTATTTT; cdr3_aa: CASSQGLTGGRIDTQYF
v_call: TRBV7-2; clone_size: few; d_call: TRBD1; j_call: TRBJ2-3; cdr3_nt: TGTGCCAGCAGCTTAGGGCCGGGACAGGGTTCAGATACGCAGTATTTT; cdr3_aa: CASSLGPGQGSDTQYF
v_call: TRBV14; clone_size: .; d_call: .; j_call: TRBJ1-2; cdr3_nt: TGTGCCAGCAGCCAAGGACGTCTCAATGGCTACACCTTC; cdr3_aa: CASSQGRLNGYTF
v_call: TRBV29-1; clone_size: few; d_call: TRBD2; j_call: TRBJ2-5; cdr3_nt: TGCAGCGTAGGACCGGGACTAGCAGTGCAAGAGACCCAGTACTTC; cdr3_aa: CSVGPGLAVQETQYF
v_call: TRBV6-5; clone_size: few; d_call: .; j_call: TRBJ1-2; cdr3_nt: TGTGCCAGCAGCCGGGGGGGCGGCGGCTACACCTTC; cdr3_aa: CASSRGGGGYTF
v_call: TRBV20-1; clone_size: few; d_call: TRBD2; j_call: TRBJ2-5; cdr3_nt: TGCAGTGCTAGCGGGGGGGCCCCGGAGACCCAGTACTTC; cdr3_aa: CSASGGAPETQYF
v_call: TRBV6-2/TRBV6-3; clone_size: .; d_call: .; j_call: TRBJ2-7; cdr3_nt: TGTGCCAGCAGCTTTGCCCCCTTGGGGATGTCCTACGAGCAGTACTTC; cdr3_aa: CASSFAPLGMSYEQYF
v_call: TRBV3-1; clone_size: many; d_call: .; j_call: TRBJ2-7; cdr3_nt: TGTGCCAGCAGCCACGGGACAAGGGGGTCAGAGCAGTACTTC; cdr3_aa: CASSHGTRGSEQYF
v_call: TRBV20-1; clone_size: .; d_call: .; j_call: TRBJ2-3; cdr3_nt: TGCAGTGATACCCGGCCGGGAATCATTGATACGCAGTATTTT; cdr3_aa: CSDTRPGIIDTQYF
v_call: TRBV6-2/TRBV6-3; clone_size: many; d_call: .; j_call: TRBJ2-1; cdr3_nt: TGTGCCAGCAGCCGCCCGAGTTCTGATTACAATGAGCAGTTCTTC; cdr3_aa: CASSRPSSDYNEQFF
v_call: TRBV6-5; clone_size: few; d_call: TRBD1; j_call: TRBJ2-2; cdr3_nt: TGTGCCAGCAGTTCCGGGACAGGGGAGTACACCGGGGAGCTGTTTTTT; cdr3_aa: CASSSGTGEYTGELFF
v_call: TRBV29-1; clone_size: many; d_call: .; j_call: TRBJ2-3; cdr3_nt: TGCAGCGTTGAGTCCCGGTGGGCCAATGGCACAGATACGCAGTATTTT; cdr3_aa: CSVESRWANGTDTQYF
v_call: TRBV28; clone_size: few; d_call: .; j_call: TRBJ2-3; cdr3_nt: TGTGCCAGCAGTAAAACGGGGATTAGCACAGATACGCAGTATTTT; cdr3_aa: CASSKTGISTDTQYF
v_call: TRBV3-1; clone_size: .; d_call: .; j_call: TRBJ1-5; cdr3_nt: TGTGCCAGCAGCCAAGACAGCGATCAGCCCCAGCATTTT; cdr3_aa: CASSQDSDQPQHF
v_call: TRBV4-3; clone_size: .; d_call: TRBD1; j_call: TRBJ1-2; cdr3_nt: TGCGCCAGCAGCCCCCTGGACAGGGATCACTATGGCTACACCTTC; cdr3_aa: CASSPLDRDHYGYTF
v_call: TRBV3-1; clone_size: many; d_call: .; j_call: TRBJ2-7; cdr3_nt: TGTGCCAGCAGCCCCACCCTAGGGGGGGGGCGCAACGAGCAGTACTTC; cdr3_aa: CASSPTLGGGRNEQYF
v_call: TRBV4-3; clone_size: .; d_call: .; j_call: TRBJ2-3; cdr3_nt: TGCGCCAGCAGCCCTCGGTGGGGGGGCACAGATACGCAGTATTTT; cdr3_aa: CASSPRWGGTDTQYF
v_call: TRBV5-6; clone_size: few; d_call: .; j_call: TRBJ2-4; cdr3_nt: TGTGCCAGCAGCACCGGGACATCCATTCAGTACTTC; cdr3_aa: CASSTGTSIQYF
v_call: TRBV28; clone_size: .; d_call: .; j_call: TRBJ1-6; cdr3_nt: TGTGCCAGCGGCCCTCGGGGGAATTCACCCCTCCACTTT; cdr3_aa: CASGPRGNSPLHF
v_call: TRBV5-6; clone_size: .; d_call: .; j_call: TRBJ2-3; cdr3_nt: TGTGCCAGCAGCTCATTTCTCCGTCTTGCCACAGATACGCAGTATTTT; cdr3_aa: CASSSFLRLATDTQYF
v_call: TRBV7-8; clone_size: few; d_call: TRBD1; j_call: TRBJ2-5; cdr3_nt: TGTGCCAGCAGCTCCCAGTTTCGGACAGGGGGCACAGAGACCCAGTACTTC; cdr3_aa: CASSSQFRTGGTETQYF
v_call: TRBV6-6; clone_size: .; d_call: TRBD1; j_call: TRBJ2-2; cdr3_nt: TGTGCCAGCAGTTACGTCTTTGGGTCGGGACAGGGAACCGGGGAGCTGTTTTTT; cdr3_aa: CASSYVFGSGQGTGELFF
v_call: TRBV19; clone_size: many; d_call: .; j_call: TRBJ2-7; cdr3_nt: TGTGCCAGTAGTTGGACCGAGAGCTCCTACGAGCAGTACTTC; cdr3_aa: CASSWTESSYEQYF
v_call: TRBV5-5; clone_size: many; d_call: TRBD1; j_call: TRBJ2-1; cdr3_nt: TGTGCCAGCAGCATCAGGGGGCGTGAGCAGTTCTTC; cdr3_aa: CASSIRGREQFF
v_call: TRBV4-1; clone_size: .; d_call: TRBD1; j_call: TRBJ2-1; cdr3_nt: TGCGCCAGCAGCCCAATGGGACAGGTGGGCTTCAATGAGCAGTTCTTC; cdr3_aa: CASSPMGQVGFNEQFF
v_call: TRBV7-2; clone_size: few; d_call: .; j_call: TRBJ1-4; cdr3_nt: TGTGCCAGCAGCGTGCAGGGGACCACTAATGAAAAACTGTTTTTT; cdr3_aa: CASSVQGTTNEKLFF
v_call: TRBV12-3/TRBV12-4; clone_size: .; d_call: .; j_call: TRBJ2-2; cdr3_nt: TGTGCCAGCAGTTACAGGGCTAACACCGGGGAGCTGTTTTTT; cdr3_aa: CASSYRANTGELFF
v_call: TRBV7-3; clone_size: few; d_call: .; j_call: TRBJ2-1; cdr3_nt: TGTGCCAGCAGCTTGGGAGCTAGATTAGTCAATGAGCAGTTCTTC; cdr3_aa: CASSLGARLVNEQFF